This entry lists 24 T cell receptor beta chains sequenced from one sample in a study of cytomegalovirus exposure and HLA in healthy donors. Amplification used 60 Vbeta primers and 13 Jbeta primers. Some clones are missing from TCRdb's copy, which holds only in-frame ones; the method was immunoSEQ multiplex PCR. The table includes under 200,000 clones, around 68% detected once. Sequencing was performed on PBMCs. Receptors were obtained from a woman in her thirties or forties in good health and CMV-seropositive.

The V and J genes are TRBV28 and TRBJ2-7, with 8 bases that match TRBD1. The V segment lost 5 bases and the J segment 3 bases; nucleotides outside the gene matches: 3. The germline gives CDR1 MDHEN, CDR2 SYDVKM. The CDR3 is 13 residues long. CDR3 amino acids: CASSRQGYYEQYF. CDR3 in DNA: TGTGCCAGCAGTCGACAGGGGTACTACGAGCAGTACTTC.

In the case of this clone: Compared with germline, one end of the junction differs, possibly owing to a read error. CDR3 in amino acids: CASSSDRIGGYPF. In nucleotides, the CDR3 is TGTGCCAGCAGCTCGGACAGGATTGGTGGCTACCCCTTC. V is TRBV5-4 and J is TRBJ1-2, with 7 bases lining up with TRBD1. The CDR3 has 13 residues. From germline, CDR1 is SGHNT and CDR2 YYREEE (reference sequence). The variable domain in full, completed from reference TRBV5-4 and TRBJ1-2, reads ETGVTQSPTHLIKTRGQQVTLRCSSQSGHNTVSWYQQALGQGPQFIFQYYREEENGRGNFPPRFSGLQFPNYSSELNVNALELDDSALYLCASSSDRIGGYPFGSGTRLTVV.

This clone appeared a single time. This chain joins TRBV4-3 and TRBJ2-7; D is undetermined. CDR1 and CDR2 (germline): LGHNA, YSLEER. V was clipped by 1 base and J by 2 bases, with 12 bases between them. The CDR3 runs 15 residues. CDR3 sequence (DNA): TGCGCCAGCAGCCAAGGGTCGACTGCCGCCTACGAGCAGTACTTC. Translating gives CASSQGSTAAYEQYF.

The chain has TRBV5-1 and TRBJ1-1; no clear D gene. This CDR3 contains 18 residues. V was trimmed by 3 bases and J by 1 base, leaving 22 bases between them. Per the germline V gene, CDR1 is SGHRS and CDR2 is YFSETQ. In nucleotides, the CDR3 is TGCGCCAGCAGCTATGAGGATTTGTCCTGGACTGGGAACACTGAAGCTTTCTTT. It yields the protein CASSYEDLSWTGNTEAFF.

The sample holds a few counts of this clone. CDR3 region: CASSSTPTYEQYF. As DNA, the CDR3 is TGTGCCAGCAGTTCGACTCCGACCTACGAGCAGTACTTC. The J gene is TRBJ2-7, the V gene TRBV28, with D unresolved. Germline CDR1 MDHEN, CDR2 SYDVKM. CDR3 length: 13 amino acids. V gave up 4 bases and J gave up 2 bases, with 9 bases separating them.

V usage is TRBV7-9 and J usage is TRBJ2-7, with 11 bases identical to TRBD1. Germline lookup yields CDR1 SEHNR and CDR2 FQNEAQ (reference sequence). CDR3 length equals 16 residues. Trimming cost V 6 bases and J 3 bases; bases outside gene matches: 10. CDR3 sequence: CASSGSSGTGGYEQYF. CDR3 sequence (DNA): TGTGCCAGCAGTGGTAGCTCCGGGACAGGGGGCTACGAGCAGTACTTC.

This clone was recorded a few times. V usage is TRBV6-6 and J usage is TRBJ1-5; a weak D match, TRBD1 (5 bases). The CDR3 contains 16 residues. Trimming took 5 bases from V and 3 from J, leaving 17 bases between them. Germline loops: CDR1 MNHNY, CDR2 SVGAGI (reference sequence). CDR3 sequence reads: CASSGRGRGYNQPQHF. In DNA form, the CDR3 reads TGTGCCAGCAGTGGGCGGGGACGGGGCTACAATCAGCCCCAGCATTTT.

This rearrangement joins TRBV7-3 to TRBJ2-7; D gene uncertain. Between the trimmed V and J ends, which lost 3 bases and 5 bases, there was a span of 8 bases. Germline assignment: CDR1 SGHTA and CDR2 FQGTGA. The CDR3 has 12 residues. CDR3 sequence: CASSLGENEQYF. DNA of the CDR3: TGTGCCAGCAGCTTGGGCGAGAACGAGCAGTACTTC.

V is TRBV4-3 and J is TRBJ2-7, with 8 bases identical to TRBD2. Germline V gives CDR1 LGHNA, CDR2 YSLEER. CDR3 length: 15 amino acids. V dropped 1 base and J dropped 4; count of bases not matched to a gene: 6. CDR3 sequence (DNA): TGCGCCAGCAGCCAAGTACCGGGAGGGCTATACGAGCAGTACTTC. Protein sequence: CASSQVPGGLYEQYF.

The V call is TRBV6-1, the J call TRBJ1-5, with 7 bases lining up with TRBD1. The ends lost 7 bases at V and 11 bases at J; junction bases unmatched: 14. The CDR3 sequence is 14 residues long. Germline V CDR1 and CDR2: MNHNS, SASEGT. The CDR3 sequence is CASNPGGGGSAQHF. In nucleotides, the CDR3 is TGTGCCAGCAATCCCGGAGGAGGGGGCAGCGCCCAGCATTTT.

Note on this clone: Germline is not matched at one junction end, which may reflect a read error. The DNA of the CDR3 is TGCGCCAGCAGCCAAGACCAGGGGCCCATCTTC. It is translated as CASSQDQGPIF. V and J are TRBV4-1 and TRBJ2-1; D is possibly TRBD1 (6 bases). Germline CDR1 is MGHRA and CDR2 is YSYEKL. The CDR3 is made up of 11 amino acids.

The chain carries TRBV19 and TRBJ2-5; TRBD2 agrees at 10 bases. The CDR3 covers 19 residues. The junction had 15 bases not matched to a gene; V was cut back by 4 bases and J by 1 base. Looked up from germline, CDR1 is LNHDA and CDR2 is SQIVND (reference sequence). CDR3 coding DNA: TGTGCCAGTAGTACTTTCGTGTCTAGCGGGAGATCGGTCCAAGAGACCCAGTACTTC. Translating gives CASSTFVSSGRSVQETQYF.

This chain links TRBV6-1 with TRBJ2-4; TRBD1 agrees at 7 bases. This CDR3 spans 13 amino acids. In germline, CDR1 is MNHNS, CDR2 SASEGT. With 5 bases clipped from V and 8 bases from J, the junction kept 6 bases outside the gene matches. CDR3 bases: TGTGCCAGCAGTACAGGGGCTGGGGACATTCAGTACTTC. Translating it yields CASSTGAGDIQYF.

The CDR3 region is CASSLGPGGVQPQHF. The CDR3 nucleotides are TGTGCCAGCAGCTTAGGGCCAGGGGGCGTACAGCCCCAGCATTTT. J is TRBJ1-5 and V is TRBV7-8, with TRBD1 matching over 8 bases. CDR3 length equals 15 residues. V shed 1 base, J shed 7 bases, and the junction held 6 bases outside the gene matches. The germline V gene has CDR1 SGHVS and CDR2 FQNEAQ. The full variable domain, rest sourced from reference TRBV7-8 and TRBJ1-5, is GAGVSQSPRYKVAKRGQDVALRCDPISGHVSLFWYQQALGQGPEFLTYFQNEAQLDKSGLPSDRFFAERPEGSVSTLKIQRTQQEDSAVYLCASSLGPGGVQPQHFGDGTRLSIL.

This clone has only a few counts. This chain uses TRBV12-5 with TRBJ2-1; D not resolved. V lost 5 bases, J lost 7 bases, and 18 bases lay in between. CDR1 and CDR2 from the germline V gene are LGHNT and FRNRAP. The CDR3 has 15 residues. DNA for the CDR3: TGTGCTAGTGGTACAGACCCTCCAAGCATTAATGAGCAGTTCTTC. This codes for CASGTDPPSINEQFF.

This chain joins TRBV9 and TRBJ2-1; no reliable D call. Trimming took 4 bases from V and 7 from J, leaving 18 bases between them. CDR1 is SGDLS, CDR2 YYNGEE, per germline. The CDR3 sequence is 15 residues long. The CDR3 DNA is TGTGCCAGCAGCCCCGACCGCCTAGTCTGGAATGAGCAGTTCTTC. Its protein is CASSPDRLVWNEQFF.

This clone is a singleton in its sample. The V and J genes are TRBV4-2 and TRBJ2-1; possibly TRBD2 for D (5 bases). V gave up 0 bases and J gave up 3 bases, with 15 bases separating them. Germline values: CDR1 LGHNA, CDR2 YNFKEQ. The CDR3 contains 17 residues. The CDR3 spells CASSQDRAWSGYNEQFF. In DNA, the CDR3 is TGTGCCAGCAGCCAAGATCGAGCGTGGAGCGGCTACAATGAGCAGTTCTTC.

The chain is built from TRBV6-5 and TRBJ1-3; TRBD1 matches at 8 bases. This CDR3 contains 15 residues. After removal of 5 bases from V and 0 bases from J, the junction contained 3 bases not matched to a gene. Germline V gene lookup returns CDR1 MNHEY and CDR2 SVGAGI. The CDR3 sequence: CASSRDRSSGNTIYF. CDR3 nucleotides: TGTGCCAGCAGTCGGGACAGGAGCTCTGGAAACACCATATATTTT.

This clone was found once. V gene TRBV7-3 combines with J gene TRBJ1-2, with 11 bases matching TRBD1. This CDR3 has 14 amino acids. The V gene's germline CDR1 is SGHTA and CDR2 FQGTGA. The trim removed 5 bases at V and 3 bases at J, leaving 2 bases unmatched. The CDR3 coding sequence is TGTGCCAGCAGCCCGGGACAGGGGGACTATGGCTACACCTTC. Its protein product is CASSPGQGDYGYTF.

This chain joins TRBV7-2 and TRBJ2-3; 11 nucleotides line up with TRBD2. This CDR3 spans 15 amino acids. CDR1 SGHTA and CDR2 FQGNSA come from the germline V gene. Trimming cost V 2 bases and J 5 bases; bases outside gene matches: 3. The CDR3 nucleotides are TGTGCCAGCAGCTTAACTAGCGGGAGTGTAGATACGCAGTATTTT. Protein product: CASSLTSGSVDTQYF.

The V and J genes are TRBV21-1 and TRBJ2-2; the table's D call, TRBD2, was not checked against the DNA. TRBV21-1 is reported as a pseudogene. The CDR3 runs to 15 residues. This chain's CDR3 is CASSTKRGFTGELFF. CDR3 bases: TGTGCCAGCAGCACTAAAAGAGGATTTACCGGGGAGCTGTTTTTT.

The V gene is TRBV25-1, the J gene TRBJ2-5, with D possibly TRBD1 on 7 matching bases. Germline V gene lookup returns CDR1 MGHDK and CDR2 SYGVNS. The CDR3 runs 14 residues. Trimming stripped 1 base from V and 4 bases from J, with 10 bases between. The CDR3 protein is CASSESGGLETQYF. In nucleotides, the CDR3 is TGTGCCAGCAGTGAATCAGGGGGACTAGAGACCCAGTACTTC. The variable domain in full, with the rest retrieved from reference TRBV25-1 and TRBJ2-5, is EADIYQTPRYLVIGTGKKITLECSQTMGHDKMYWYQQDPGMELHLIHYSYGVNSTEKGDLSSESTVSRIRTEHFPLTLESARPSHTSQYLCASSESGGLETQYFGPGTRLLVL.

This chain joins TRBV15 and TRBJ1-2; the D gene is possibly TRBD1 (6 bases). V lost 0 bases and J lost 6, with 14 bases in between. The CDR3 has 15 amino acids. Germline CDR1 is LNHNV and CDR2 is YYDKDF (reference sequence). The CDR3 DNA reads as TGTGCCACCAGCAGAGATCGCAGGGGAGAGAATGGCTACACCTTC. Translating it yields CATSRDRRGENGYTF.

V and J are TRBV7-2 and TRBJ1-5; no clear D. This CDR3 comprises 13 residues. The V end lost 3 bases, the J end lost 4 bases, and 7 bases lay between the germline ends. The germline V gene encodes CDR1 SGHTA and CDR2 FQGNSA. The CDR3 spells CASSLYTNQPQHF. CDR3 nucleotide sequence: TGTGCCAGCAGCTTGTACACGAATCAGCCCCAGCATTTT.